This paragraph reports one T cell receptor (beta chain). A junction boundary mismatches the germline segment, possibly from a read error. Distinct nucleotide sequences in the sample also encode this CDR3. The sample belongs to a study of blood T cell repertoires in COVID-19. In the study's own analysis: Amplification of reference gene primers provided the estimated nucleated cell counts. Some clones are missing from TCRdb's copy, which holds only in-frame ones; the method was immunoSEQ multiplex PCR. That table supplies the V and J calls and clone size; D and trimming were determined from the DNA. The repertoire holds 250,000 or so clones, with roughly 82% as singletons. This CDR3 comprises 13 residues. Per germline, CDR1 SGHTA and CDR2 FQGNSA.

The receptor's source is a middle-aged man who had recovered from COVID-19. The V and J genes are TRBV7-2 and TRBJ1-1; D is possibly TRBD1 (6 bases). The specimen sequenced was peripheral blood. The CDR3 region has the DNA TGTGCCAGCAGCCTAGCCCAGGGGACTGAAGCTTTCTTT. Amino acid sequence: CASSLAQGTEAFF.